This T cell receptor (beta chain) came from a study of blood T cell repertoires in COVID-19. Data came from immunoSEQ multiplex PCR; TCRdb stores just in-frame clones and leaves some out. The table lists under 85,000 clones, approximately 90% of them singletons. The source of this sequence is a man in his 70s with active or convalescent COVID-19. Sequenced sample: peripheral blood.

In DNA, the CDR3 is TGTGCCAGCAGCCCCCACGGGGGAGCGGACACTGAAGCTTTCTTT. Encoded protein: CASSPHGGADTEAFF. The gene calls are TRBV4-2 and TRBJ1-1; TRBD1 might be the D (5 bases). This CDR3 contains 15 residues. Germline CDR1 is LGHNA and CDR2 is YNFKEQ. Trimming took off 4 bases at V and 3 bases at J, with 15 bases between the two ends.